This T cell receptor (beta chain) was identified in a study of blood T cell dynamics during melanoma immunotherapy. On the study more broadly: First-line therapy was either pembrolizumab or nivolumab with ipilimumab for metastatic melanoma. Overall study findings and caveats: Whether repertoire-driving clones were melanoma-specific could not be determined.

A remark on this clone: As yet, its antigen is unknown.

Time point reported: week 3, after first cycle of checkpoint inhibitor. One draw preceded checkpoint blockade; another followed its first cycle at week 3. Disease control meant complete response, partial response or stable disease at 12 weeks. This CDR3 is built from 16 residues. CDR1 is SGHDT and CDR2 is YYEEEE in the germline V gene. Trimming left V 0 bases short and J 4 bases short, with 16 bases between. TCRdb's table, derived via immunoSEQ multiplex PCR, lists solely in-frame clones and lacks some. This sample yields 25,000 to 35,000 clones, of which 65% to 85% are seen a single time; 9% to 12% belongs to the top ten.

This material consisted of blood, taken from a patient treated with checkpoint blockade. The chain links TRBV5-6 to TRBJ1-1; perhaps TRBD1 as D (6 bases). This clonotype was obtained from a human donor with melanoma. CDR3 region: CASSLGWGRRRTEAFF. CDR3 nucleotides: TGTGCCAGCAGCTTGGGGTGGGGGCGGCGACGCACTGAAGCTTTCTTT.